The TCR beta chain under discussion was sequenced for a study of regulatory T cells in long-lasting Graves disease. Construction of the TCR beta libraries employed iRepertoire HTBI primers in conjunction with Arm-PCR of CDR3 regions. TCRdb re-called the multiplex PCR reads through MiXCR, storing one row per CDR3 protein. The sample contains 250,000 to 400,000 distinct CDR3 sequences, 18% of which appear only once. Germline V gene lookup returns CDR1 MGHRA and CDR2 YSYEKL. The V and J ends lost 0 bases and 6 bases respectively, with 15 bases between them. The CDR3 is made up of 16 amino acids. Time point in this sample: newly diagnosed GD, antithyroid drugs for less than 3 months. Construction of the TCR library relied on RNA isolated from PBMCs. Patient provenance is recorded as an endocrinology department in Xi'an, China.

The sample consisted of peripheral blood mononuclear cells (PBMCs), taken at new diagnosis, from a patient treated with antithyroid drugs. The sequence came from a female donor with Graves disease. The V call is TRBV4-1, the J call TRBJ1-5, with D perhaps matching TRBD1 (6 bases). The CDR3 coding sequence is TGCGCCAGCAGCCAAGACAGGAGACAGGATCGTCAGCCCCAGCATTTT. Translating gives CASSQDRRQDRQPQHF.